This T cell receptor beta chain is from a study of blood T cell repertoires in COVID-19. Recruits, aged roughly 18 to 89 years, lived in around 24 US areas. Trimming took off 0 bases at V and 0 bases at J, with 19 bases between the two ends. The germline gives CDR1 SGHDT, CDR2 YYEEEE. The CDR3 runs 19 residues. Sequenced by immunoSEQ multiplex PCR; TCRdb stores in-frame clones only, minus some. The sample holds about 200,000 clones, 80% to 85% seen once. The specimen sequenced was PBMCs or T cells enriched from blood (not recorded which). This TCR derives from a man between 35 and 55 years old who had recovered from COVID-19. The J gene is TRBJ2-1, the V gene TRBV5-6, with D perhaps TRBD2 (6 bases). CDR3 sequence: CASSLEGVVGGRSYNEQFF. DNA for the CDR3: TGTGCCAGCAGCTTGGAAGGAGTGGTTGGAGGGCGCTCCTACAATGAGCAGTTCTTC.